The clone carrying this T cell receptor beta chain was observed once. TCRdb keeps only in-frame clones here, not all; method: immunoSEQ multiplex PCR. The repertoire has 430,000 or so clones, 75% to 90% of them found once; the top ten carry approximately 2.5%. This CDR3 spans 15 amino acids. The germline gives CDR1 SEHNR, CDR2 FQNEAQ (reference sequence). V lost 0 bases, J lost 2 bases, and 10 bases lay in between. The sample originates from a study of Ad26.COV2.S vaccination and SARS-CoV-2 variants. Study context: Of the COV1001 trial arms, the Ad26.COV2.S arm included the donor.

Treatment denoted: roughly 19 received Ad26.COV2.S at low or high dose, single or two shots; five or six received placebo; per-sample allocation not given. The samples date from day 63 after the first vaccine or placebo injection. The rearrangement uses TRBV7-9 and TRBJ2-5; D gene unclear. This specimen was peripheral blood, taken in a trial of Ad26.COV2.S vaccine versus placebo. The sequence came from a person aged 18-65 years who received the Ad26.COV2.S COVID-19 vaccine or a placebo. DNA for the CDR3: TGTGCCAGCAGCTTAGCGCTCGACGGACAAGAGACCCAGTACTTC. Its protein is CASSLALDGQETQYF. The whole variable domain, remainder taken from reference TRBV7-9 and TRBJ2-5, is DTGVSQNPRHKITKRGQNVTFRCDPISEHNRLYWYRQTLGQGPEFLTYFQNEAQLEKSRLLSDRFSAERPKGSFSTLEIQRTEQGDSAMYLCASSLALDGQETQYFGPGTRLLVL.